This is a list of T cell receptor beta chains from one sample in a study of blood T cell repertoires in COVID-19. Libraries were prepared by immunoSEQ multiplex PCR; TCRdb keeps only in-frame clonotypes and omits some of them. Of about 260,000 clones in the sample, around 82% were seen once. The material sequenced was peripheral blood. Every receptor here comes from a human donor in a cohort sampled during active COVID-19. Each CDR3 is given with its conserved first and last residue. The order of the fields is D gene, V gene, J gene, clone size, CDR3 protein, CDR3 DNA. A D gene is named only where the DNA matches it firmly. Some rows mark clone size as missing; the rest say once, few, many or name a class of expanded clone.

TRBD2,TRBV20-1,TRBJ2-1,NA,CSASKSGATPHNEQFF,TGCAGTGCCAGTAAGAGCGGGGCGACTCCTCACAATGAGCAGTTCTTC
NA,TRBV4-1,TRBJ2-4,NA,CASSQLAIQYF,TGCGCCAGCAGCCAATTAGCGATTCAGTACTTC
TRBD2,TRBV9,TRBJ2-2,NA,CASSVGASGSTGELFF,TGTGCCAGCAGCGTAGGGGCTAGCGGATCCACCGGGGAGCTGTTTTTT
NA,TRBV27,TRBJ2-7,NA,CASSLIGSTNSYEQYF,TGTGCCAGCAGTTTAATTGGTAGCACGAATTCCTACGAGCAGTACTTC
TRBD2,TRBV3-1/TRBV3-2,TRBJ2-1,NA,CASSRGLAGGNEQFF,TGTGCCAGCAGCCGGGGACTAGCGGGAGGGAATGAGCAGTTCTTC
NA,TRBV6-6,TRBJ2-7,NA,CASTNGRRNYEQYF,TGTGCCAGCACCAACGGACGGAGGAACTACGAGCAGTACTTC
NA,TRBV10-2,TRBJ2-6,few,CASSKVSGAGANVLTF,TGCGCCAGCAGCAAGGTTTCAGGGGCTGGGGCCAACGTCCTGACTTTC
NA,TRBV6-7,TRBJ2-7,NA,CARDNPASEQYF,TGTGCCAGGGACAACCCGGCGAGCGAGCAGTACTTC
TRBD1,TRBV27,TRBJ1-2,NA,CASSTTGVGYTF,TGTGCCAGCAGTACTACAGGGGTTGGCTACACCTTC
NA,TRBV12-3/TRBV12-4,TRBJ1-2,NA,CASSSVRGRDYTF,TGTGCCAGCAGTTCCGTGCGAGGGAGGGACTACACCTTC
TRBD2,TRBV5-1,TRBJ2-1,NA,CASSLGLAGGTGEQFF,TGCGCCAGCAGCTTGGGACTAGCGGGAGGTACGGGAGAGCAGTTCTTC
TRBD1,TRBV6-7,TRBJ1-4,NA,CASSKEGQGRPGHRNEKLFF,TGTGCCAGCAGTAAAGAAGGACAGGGGCGTCCGGGGCATCGTAATGAAAAACTGTTTTTT
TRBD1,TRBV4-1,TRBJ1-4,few,CASSKPDRAGEKLFF,TGCGCCAGCAGCAAGCCCGACAGGGCTGGGGAAAAACTGTTTTTT
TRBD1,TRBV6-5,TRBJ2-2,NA,CASRPPGTGTGELFF,TGTGCCAGCAGGCCCCCCGGGACAGGGACCGGGGAGCTGTTTTTT
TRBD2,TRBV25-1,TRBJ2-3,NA,CASSSGRVTDTQYF,TGTGCCAGCAGTAGCGGGAGGGTCACAGATACGCAGTACTTT
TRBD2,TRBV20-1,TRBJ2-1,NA,CSGEGYNEQFF,TGCAGTGGGGAGGGGTACAATGAGCAGTTCTTC
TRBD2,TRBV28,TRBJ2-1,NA,CASSKTGTSGDEQFF,TGTGCCAGCAGTAAAACCGGGACTAGCGGGGATGAGCAGTTCTTC
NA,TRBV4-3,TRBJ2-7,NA,CASSPTGPSYEQYF,TGCGCCAGCAGCCCTACAGGGCCGTCCTACGAGCAGTACTTC
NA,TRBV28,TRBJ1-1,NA,CASSLVGIKKTEAFF,TGTGCCAGCAGCTTAGTCGGGATAAAAAAAACTGAAGCTTTCTTT
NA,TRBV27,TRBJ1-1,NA,CASSMRAPSRTEAFF,TGTGCCAGCAGTATGAGGGCTCCAAGTCGAACTGAAGCTTTCTTT
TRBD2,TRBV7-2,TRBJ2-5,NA,CASSLSTSGAETQYF,TGTGCCAGCAGCTTGTCGACTAGCGGGGCTGAGACCCAGTACTTC
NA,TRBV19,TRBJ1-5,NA,CASSFRDQPQHF,TGTGCCAGTAGTTTTCGAGATCAGCCCCAGCATTTT
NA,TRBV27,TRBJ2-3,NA,CASSFLGAGHTDTQYF,TGTGCCAGCAGTTTCCTGGGGGCAGGGCACACAGATACGCAGTATTTT
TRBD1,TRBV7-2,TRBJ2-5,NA,CASIRDRVRETQYF,TGTGCCAGCATCAGGGACAGGGTCCGAGAGACCCAGTACTTC
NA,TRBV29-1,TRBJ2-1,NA,CSVGSQGSSYNEQFF,TGCAGCGTTGGGTCCCAGGGGAGCTCCTACAATGAGCAGTTCTTC
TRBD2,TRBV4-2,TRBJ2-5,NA,CASSQTFIAGDQETQYF,TGTGCCAGCAGCCAAACATTCATAGCGGGGGACCAAGAGACCCAGTACTTC
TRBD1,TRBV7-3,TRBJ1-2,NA,CASSSTSRDRDYGYTF,TGTGCCAGCAGCTCCACGTCCCGGGACAGGGACTATGGCTACACCTTC
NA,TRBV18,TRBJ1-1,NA,CASSPAQGRNTEAFF,TGTGCCAGCTCACCGGCACAGGGAAGGAACACTGAAGCTTTCTTT
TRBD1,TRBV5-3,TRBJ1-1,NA,CARSPGNRGTTEAFF,TGTGCCAGAAGCCCAGGGAACAGGGGTACCACTGAAGCTTTCTTT
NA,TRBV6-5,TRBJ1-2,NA,CASKPSRSGNGYTF,TGTGCCAGCAAACCGTCGCGGTCAGGGAATGGCTACACCTTC
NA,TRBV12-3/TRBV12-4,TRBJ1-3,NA,CASSFGGNTIYF,TGTGCCAGCAGTTTCGGTGGAAACACCATATATTTT
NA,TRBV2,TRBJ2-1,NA,CASIMIPSGEQFF,TGTGCCAGCATTATGATCCCCTCGGGGGAGCAGTTCTTC
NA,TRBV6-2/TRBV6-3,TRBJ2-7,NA,CASSKGVPRYEQYF,TGTGCCAGCAGTAAGGGGGTACCGCGCTACGAGCAGTACTTC
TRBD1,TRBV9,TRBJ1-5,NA,CASSETGSGNQPQHF,TGTGCCAGCAGTGAGACAGGGTCGGGCAATCAGCCCCAGCATTTT
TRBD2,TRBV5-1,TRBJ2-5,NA,CASSLAGGRALETQYF,TGCGCCAGCAGCTTGGCGGGCGGGAGGGCCCTGGAGACCCAGTACTTC
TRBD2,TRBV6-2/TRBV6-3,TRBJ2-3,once,CASSWAAGPAGTQYF,TGTGCCAGCAGTTGGGCAGCGGGGCCCGCTGGTACGCAGTATTTT
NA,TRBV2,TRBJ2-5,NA,CASSARGETQYF,TGTGCCAGCAGTGCCAGGGGAGAGACCCAGTACTTC
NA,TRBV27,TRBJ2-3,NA,CATRPGADTQYF,TGTGCCACCAGGCCCGGGGCAGATACGCAGTATTTT
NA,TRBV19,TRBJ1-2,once,CASSDTGYYGYTF,TGTGCCAGTAGTGATACAGGGTACTATGGCTACACCTTC
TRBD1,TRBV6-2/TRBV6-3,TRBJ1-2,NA,CASSRDRAFYGYTF,TGTGCCAGCAGTCGGGACAGGGCCTTCTATGGCTACACCTTC
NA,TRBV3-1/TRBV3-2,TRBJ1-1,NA,CASTSSGDQNTEAFF,TGTGCCAGCACCTCATCGGGGGACCAGAACACTGAAGCTTTCTTT
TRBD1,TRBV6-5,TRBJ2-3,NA,CAGDRDRGTDTQYF,TGTGCCGGAGATCGCGACAGGGGCACAGATACGCAGTATTTT
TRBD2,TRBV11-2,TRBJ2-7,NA,CASRRGGWYEQYF,TGTGCCAGCAGGCGGGGGGGGTGGTACGAGCAGTACTTC
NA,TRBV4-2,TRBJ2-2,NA,CASSIAGGGVTGELFF,TGTGCCAGCAGCATAGCAGGCGGGGGCGTTACCGGGGAGCTGTTTTTT
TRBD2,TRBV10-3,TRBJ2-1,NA,CAISESIGGTSGRISYNEQFF,TGTGCCATCAGTGAGTCGATAGGCGGGACTAGCGGGAGGATCTCCTACAATGAGCAGTTCTTC
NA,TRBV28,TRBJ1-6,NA,CASSLGGMGGSSYNSPLHF,TGTGCCAGCAGTTTAGGAGGAATGGGCGGGAGCTCCTATAATTCACCCCTCCACTTT
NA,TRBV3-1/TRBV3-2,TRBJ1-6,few,CASSPQGANSPLHF,TGTGCCAGCAGCCCACAGGGAGCTAATTCACCCCTCCACTTT
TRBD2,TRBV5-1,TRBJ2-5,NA,CASSQMTSGSKGTQYF,TGCGCCAGCAGCCAAATGACTAGCGGGAGCAAGGGGACCCAGTACTTC